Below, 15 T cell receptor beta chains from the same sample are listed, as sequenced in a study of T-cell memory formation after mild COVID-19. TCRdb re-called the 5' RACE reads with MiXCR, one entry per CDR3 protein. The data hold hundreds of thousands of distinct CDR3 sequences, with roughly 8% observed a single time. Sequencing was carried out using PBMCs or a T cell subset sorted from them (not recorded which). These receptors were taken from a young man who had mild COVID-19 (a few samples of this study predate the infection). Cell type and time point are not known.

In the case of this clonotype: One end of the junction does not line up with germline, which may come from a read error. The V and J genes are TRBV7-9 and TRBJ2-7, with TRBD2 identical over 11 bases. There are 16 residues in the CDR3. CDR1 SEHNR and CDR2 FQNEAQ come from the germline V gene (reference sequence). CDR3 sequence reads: CASSVAGGESSYEQYF. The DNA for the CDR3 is TGTGCCAGCAGCGTAGCGGGGGGGGAGAGCTCCTACGAGCAGTACTTC.

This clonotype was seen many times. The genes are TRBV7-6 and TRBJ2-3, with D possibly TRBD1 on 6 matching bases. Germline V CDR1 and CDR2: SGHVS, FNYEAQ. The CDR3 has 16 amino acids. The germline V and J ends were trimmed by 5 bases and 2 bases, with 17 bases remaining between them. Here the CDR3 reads CASSPDLGGSTDTQYF. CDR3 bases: TGTGCCAGCAGCCCCGATTTAGGGGGATCCACAGATACGCAGTATTTT.

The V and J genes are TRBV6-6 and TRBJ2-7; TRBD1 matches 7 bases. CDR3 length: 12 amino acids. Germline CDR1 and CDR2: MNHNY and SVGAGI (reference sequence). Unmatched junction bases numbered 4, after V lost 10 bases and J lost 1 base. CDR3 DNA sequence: TGTGCCACCAAGACAGGGTCCTACGAGCAGTACGTC. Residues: CATKTGSYEQYV.

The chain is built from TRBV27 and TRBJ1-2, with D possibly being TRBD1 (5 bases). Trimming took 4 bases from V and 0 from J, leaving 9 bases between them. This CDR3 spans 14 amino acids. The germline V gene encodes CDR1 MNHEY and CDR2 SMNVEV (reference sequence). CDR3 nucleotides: TGTGCCAGCAGTTACCGGACACCTAACTATGGCTACACCTTC. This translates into CASSYRTPNYGYTF.

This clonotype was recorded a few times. CDR3 nucleotide sequence: TGTGCCAGCAGTTTAAAGGGGAGGGGAGCCTCCTACAATGAGCAGTTCTTC. This sequence encodes CASSLKGRGASYNEQFF. V usage is TRBV28 and J usage is TRBJ2-1; TRBD2 agrees at 7 bases. The junction had 7 bases not matched to a gene; V was cut back by 2 bases and J by 0 bases. CDR1 and CDR2 from the germline V gene are MDHEN and SYDVKM. This CDR3 contains 17 residues.

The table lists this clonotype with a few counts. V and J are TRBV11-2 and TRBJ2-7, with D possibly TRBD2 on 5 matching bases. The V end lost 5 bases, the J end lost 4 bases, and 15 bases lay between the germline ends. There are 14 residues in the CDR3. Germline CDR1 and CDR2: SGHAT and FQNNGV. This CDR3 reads CASSQEDLSYEQYV. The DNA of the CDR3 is TGTGCCAGCAGCCAGGAGGACCTGTCTTACGAGCAGTACGTC.

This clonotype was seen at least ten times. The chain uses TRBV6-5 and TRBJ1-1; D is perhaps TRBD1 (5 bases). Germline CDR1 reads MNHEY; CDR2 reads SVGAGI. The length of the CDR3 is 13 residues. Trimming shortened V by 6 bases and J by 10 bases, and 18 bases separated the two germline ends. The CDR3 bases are TGTGCCAGCAGCTATCGGGACCCACGAGGAGCTTTCTTT. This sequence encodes CASSYRDPRGAFF.

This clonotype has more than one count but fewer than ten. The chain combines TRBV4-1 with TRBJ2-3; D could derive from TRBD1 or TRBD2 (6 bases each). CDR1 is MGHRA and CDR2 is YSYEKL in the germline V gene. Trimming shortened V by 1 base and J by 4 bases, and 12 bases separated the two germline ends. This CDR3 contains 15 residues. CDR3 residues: CASSQVGQRADTQYF. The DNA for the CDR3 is TGCGCCAGCAGCCAAGTAGGACAGCGGGCAGATACGCAGTATTTT.

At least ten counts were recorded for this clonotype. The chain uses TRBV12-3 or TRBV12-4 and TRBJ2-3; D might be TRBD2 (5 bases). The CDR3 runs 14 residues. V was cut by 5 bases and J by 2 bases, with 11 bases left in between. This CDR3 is CASSPRTYTDTQYF. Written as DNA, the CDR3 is TGTGCCAGCAGTCCTCGGACTTACACAGATACGCAGTATTTT.

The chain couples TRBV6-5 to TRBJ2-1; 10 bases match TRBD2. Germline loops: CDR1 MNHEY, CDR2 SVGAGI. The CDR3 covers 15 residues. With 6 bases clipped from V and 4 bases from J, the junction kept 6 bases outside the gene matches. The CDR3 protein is CASSPPLAGYNEQFF. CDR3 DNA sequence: TGTGCCAGCAGCCCTCCACTAGCGGGATACAATGAGCAGTTCTTC.

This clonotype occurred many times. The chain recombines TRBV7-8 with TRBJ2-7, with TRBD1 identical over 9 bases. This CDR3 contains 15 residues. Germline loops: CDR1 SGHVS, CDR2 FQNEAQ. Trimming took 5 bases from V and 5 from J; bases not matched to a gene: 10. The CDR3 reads CASSRTATGGDEQYV. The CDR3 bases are TGTGCCAGCAGCCGAACAGCGACAGGGGGGGACGAGCAGTACGTC.

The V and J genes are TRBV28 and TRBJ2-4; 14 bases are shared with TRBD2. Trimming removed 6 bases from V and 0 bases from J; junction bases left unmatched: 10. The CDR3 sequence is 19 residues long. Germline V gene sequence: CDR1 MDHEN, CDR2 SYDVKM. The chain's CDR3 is CASSRRGLAGVLAKNIQYF. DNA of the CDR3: TGTGCCAGCAGCCGACGGGGACTAGCGGGGGTTTTAGCCAAAAACATTCAGTACTTC.

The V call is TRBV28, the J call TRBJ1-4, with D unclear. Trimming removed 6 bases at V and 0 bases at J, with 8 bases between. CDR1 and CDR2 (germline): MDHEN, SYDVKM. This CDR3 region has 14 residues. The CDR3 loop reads CASSLSATNEKLFF. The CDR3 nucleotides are TGTGCCAGCAGCCTAAGTGCAACTAATGAAAAACTGTTTTTT. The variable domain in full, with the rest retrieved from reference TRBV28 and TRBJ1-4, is DVKVTQSSRYLVKRTGEKVFLECVQDMDHENMFWYRQDPGLGLRLIYFSYDVKMKEKGDIPEGYSVSREKKERFSLILESASTNQTSMYLCASSLSATNEKLFFGSGTQLSVL.

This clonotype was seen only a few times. CDR3: CASRSPLGEETQYF. The CDR3 region has the DNA TGTGCCAGCAGGTCCCCATTGGGAGAAGAGACCCAGTACTTC. The rearrangement uses TRBV7-9 and TRBJ2-5, with D tentatively TRBD2 (5 bases). Trimming removed 6 bases at V and 3 bases at J, with 14 bases between. This CDR3 region has 14 residues. Germline V gene sequence: CDR1 SEHNR, CDR2 FQNEAQ (reference sequence).

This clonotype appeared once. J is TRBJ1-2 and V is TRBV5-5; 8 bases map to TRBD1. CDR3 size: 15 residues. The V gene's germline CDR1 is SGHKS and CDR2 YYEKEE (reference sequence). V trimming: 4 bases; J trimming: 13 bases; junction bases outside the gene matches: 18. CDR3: CASSLRTGPALKGTF. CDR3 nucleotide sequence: TGTGCCAGCAGCCTAAGGACAGGGCCCGCGCTTAAAGGCACCTTC.